The rows below give T cell receptor beta chains drawn from one sample of a study of T cell repertoires in cytomegalovirus infection. Each CDR3 protein is one row after TCRdb ran MiXCR on the reads. The table has 570,000 or so distinct CDR3 sequences, 40% seen once. Antigen specificity for these receptors is unknown. The starting material was cultured PBMCs, obtained from culture after CMV antigen stimulation. The source of these receptors is a human donor in good health (CMV status not recorded). Some clones in this sample may be carry-over from other donors' samples. The CDR3 runs from the conserved cysteine through the conserved F or W. The D gene is left open where the match is weak. Size values are once, few and many counts, or a class for expanded clones, and some rows have none.

few	TRBV7-7	TRBJ2-5	-	CASSYDIASETQYF	TGTGCCAGCAGTTACGACATAGCTTCAGAGACCCAGTACTTC
few	TRBV11-3	TRBJ2-1	TRBD1	CASSLEGTGAHNEQFF	TGTGCCAGCAGCTTAGAAGGGACAGGGGCCCACAATGAGCAGTTCTTC
-	TRBV6-5	TRBJ1-6	-	CASSYRENNSPLHF	TGTGCCAGCAGTTACAGGGAAAATAATTCACCCCTCCACTTT
-	TRBV7-2	TRBJ2-7	TRBD2	CASSLHGREQYF	TGTGCCAGCAGCTTACACGGGAGGGAGCAGTACTTC
-	TRBV2	TRBJ2-1	TRBD2	CASSRTGSGGGNEQFF	TGTGCCAGCAGCCGAACAGGAAGCGGGGGGGGCAATGAGCAGTTCTTC
-	TRBV7-9	TRBJ2-1	-	CASSRPRLGRNEQFF	TGTGCCAGCAGCCGCCCTCGCCTGGGTCGCAACGAGCAGTTCTTC
-	TRBV28	TRBJ1-2	-	CASSLLSRGNGYTF	TGTGCCAGCAGCCTTCTCTCGAGGGGAAATGGCTACACCTTC
-	TRBV12-3/TRBV12-4	TRBJ2-2	-	CASSLVAAAGTGELFF	TGTGCCAGCAGTTTAGTAGCGGCAGCGGGCACCGGGGAGCTGTTTTTT
few	TRBV7-6	TRBJ1-6	-	CASSHRGAGGSPLHF	TGTGCCAGCAGCCACCGAGGGGCCGGGGGTTCACCCCTCCACTTT
few	TRBV7-8	TRBJ1-2	-	CASRKNQGYGYTF	TGTGCCAGCAGAAAAAATCAGGGCTATGGCTACACCTTC
few	TRBV7-2	TRBJ2-7	-	CASSLADTTYEQYF	TGTGCCAGCAGCTTAGCGGACACTACCTACGAGCAGTACTTC
once	TRBV3-1	TRBJ2-4	-	CASSSKAVGNIQYF	TGTGCCAGCAGCTCCAAGGCAGTTGGAAACATTCAGTACTTC
-	TRBV11-2	TRBJ1-2	-	CASSPVEPGVNYGYTF	TGTGCCAGCAGTCCAGTGGAACCAGGGGTTAACTATGGCTACACCTTC
few	TRBV7-2	TRBJ2-3	-	CASSLTRNTDTQYF	TGTGCCAGCAGCTTAACTAGGAACACAGATACGCAGTATTTT
many	TRBV7-2	TRBJ2-3	-	CASSLLRSTDTQYF	TGTGCCAGCAGCCTCCTAAGGAGCACAGATACGCAGTATTTT
-	TRBV6-6	TRBJ2-1	TRBD2	CASGWQEGLAGSYNEQFF	TGTGCCAGCGGGTGGCAGGAGGGACTAGCGGGCTCCTACAATGAGCAGTTCTTC
-	TRBV11-2	TRBJ1-1	TRBD1	CASSLGATGVAEAFF	TGTGCCAGCAGCTTAGGCGCGACAGGGGTGGCTGAAGCTTTCTTT
-	TRBV27	TRBJ2-6	-	CASSLEGPGANVLTF	TGTGCCAGCAGTTTAGAGGGGCCAGGGGCCAACGTCCTGACTTTC